Detailed here is one T cell receptor (beta chain). These data originate in a study of blood T cell repertoires in COVID-19. Whole-study context: PBMCs, B-cell-depleted T cells, or T cells were the source of the cDNA or gDNA that made up the material.

The V segment lost 8 bases and the J segment 3 bases; nucleotides outside the gene matches: 0. The CDR3 is 12 amino acids. Germline loops: CDR1 SGHAT, CDR2 FQNNGV. Original analysis: Counts of nucleated cells, estimated from reference gene primer amplification, were obtained. This table comes from immunoSEQ multiplex PCR, and its TCRdb copy is limited to in-frame clones, with some not included. That table gives V, J and clone size, and the DNA gave D and trimming. The sample consists of roughly 340,000 clones, around 90% of them appearing once. This chain links TRBV11-2 with TRBJ2-1; 8 bases fit TRBD1. The clonotype comes from a woman younger than 35 who had recovered from COVID-19. The sample consisted of peripheral blood. The CDR3 sequence is CASGTGYNEQFF. The CDR3 DNA reads TGTGCCAGCGGGACAGGCTACAATGAGCAGTTCTTC.